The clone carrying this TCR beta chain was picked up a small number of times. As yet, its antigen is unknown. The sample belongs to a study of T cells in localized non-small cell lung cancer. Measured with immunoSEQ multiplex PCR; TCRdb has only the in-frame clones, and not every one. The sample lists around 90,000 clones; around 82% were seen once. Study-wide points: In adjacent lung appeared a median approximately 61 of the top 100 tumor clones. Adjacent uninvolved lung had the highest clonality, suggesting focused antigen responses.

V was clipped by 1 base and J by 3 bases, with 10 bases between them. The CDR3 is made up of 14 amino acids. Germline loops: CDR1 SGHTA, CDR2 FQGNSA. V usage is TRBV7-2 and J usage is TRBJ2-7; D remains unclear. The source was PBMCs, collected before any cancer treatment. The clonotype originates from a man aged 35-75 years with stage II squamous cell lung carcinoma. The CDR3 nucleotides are TGTGCCAGCAGCTTAGTACCCATTATCTACGAGCAGTACTTC. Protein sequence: CASSLVPIIYEQYF.